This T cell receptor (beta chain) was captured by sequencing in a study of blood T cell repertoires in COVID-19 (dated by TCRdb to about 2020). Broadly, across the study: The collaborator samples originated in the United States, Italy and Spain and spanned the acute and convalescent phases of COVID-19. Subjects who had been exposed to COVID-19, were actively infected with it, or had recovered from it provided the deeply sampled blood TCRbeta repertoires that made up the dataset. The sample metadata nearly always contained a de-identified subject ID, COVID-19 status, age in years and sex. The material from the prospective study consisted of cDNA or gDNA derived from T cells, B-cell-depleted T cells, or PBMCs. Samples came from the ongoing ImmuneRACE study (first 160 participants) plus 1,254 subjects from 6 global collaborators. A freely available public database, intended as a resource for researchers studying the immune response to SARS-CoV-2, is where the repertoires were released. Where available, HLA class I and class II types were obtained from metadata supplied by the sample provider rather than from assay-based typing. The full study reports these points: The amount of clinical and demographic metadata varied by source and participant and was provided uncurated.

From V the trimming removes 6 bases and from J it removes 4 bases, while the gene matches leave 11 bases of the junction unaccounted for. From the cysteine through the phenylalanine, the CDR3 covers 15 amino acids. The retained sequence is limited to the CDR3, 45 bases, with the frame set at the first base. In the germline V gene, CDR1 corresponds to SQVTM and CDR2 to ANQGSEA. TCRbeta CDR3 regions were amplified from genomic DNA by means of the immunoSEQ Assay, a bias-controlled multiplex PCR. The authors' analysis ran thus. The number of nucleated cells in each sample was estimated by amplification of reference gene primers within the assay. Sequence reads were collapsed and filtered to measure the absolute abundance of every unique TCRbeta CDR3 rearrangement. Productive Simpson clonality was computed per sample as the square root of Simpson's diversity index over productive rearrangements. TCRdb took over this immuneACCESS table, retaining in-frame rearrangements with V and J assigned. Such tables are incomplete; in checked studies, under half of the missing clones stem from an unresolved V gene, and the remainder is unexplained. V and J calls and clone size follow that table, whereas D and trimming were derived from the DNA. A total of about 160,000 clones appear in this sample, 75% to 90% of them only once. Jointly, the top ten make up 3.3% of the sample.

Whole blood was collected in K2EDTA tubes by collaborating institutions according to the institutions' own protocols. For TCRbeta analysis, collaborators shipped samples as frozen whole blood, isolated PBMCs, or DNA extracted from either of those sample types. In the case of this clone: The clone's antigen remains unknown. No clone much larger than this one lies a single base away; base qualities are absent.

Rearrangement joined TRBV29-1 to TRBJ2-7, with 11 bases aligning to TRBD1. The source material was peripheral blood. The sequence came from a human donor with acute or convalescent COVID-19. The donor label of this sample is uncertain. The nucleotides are TGCAGCGTGGGAGTAGGGGACAGGGGGGGATACGAGCAGTACTTC. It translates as CSVGVGDRGGYEQYF.